This T cell receptor (beta chain) comes out of a study of blood T cell repertoires in COVID-19. Study-level information: Sites in the United States, Italy and Spain provided acute and convalescent COVID-19 samples. PBMCs, B-cell-depleted T cells, or T cells were the source of the cDNA or gDNA that made up the material.

The CDR3 is made up of 14 amino acids. V was shortened by 3 bases and J by 4 bases, with 13 bases between the two germline ends. Germline V gene sequence: CDR1 SGHNT, CDR2 YYREEE (reference sequence). Original processing notes: Amplification of reference gene primers provided the estimated nucleated cell counts. TCRdb's table, derived via immunoSEQ multiplex PCR, lists solely in-frame clones and lacks some. V and J calls and clone size are as listed in that table; D and trimming were resolved from the DNA. The sample has some 160,000 clones, about 77% seen once. The receptor's source is a woman aged 80 or over with acute or convalescent COVID-19. The specimen was peripheral blood. J is TRBJ1-2 and V is TRBV5-4, with D possibly TRBD1 on 5 matching bases. The CDR3 region is CASSSGLTIYGYTF. CDR3 nucleotides: TGTGCCAGCAGCTCGGGACTTACCATCTATGGCTACACCTTC.